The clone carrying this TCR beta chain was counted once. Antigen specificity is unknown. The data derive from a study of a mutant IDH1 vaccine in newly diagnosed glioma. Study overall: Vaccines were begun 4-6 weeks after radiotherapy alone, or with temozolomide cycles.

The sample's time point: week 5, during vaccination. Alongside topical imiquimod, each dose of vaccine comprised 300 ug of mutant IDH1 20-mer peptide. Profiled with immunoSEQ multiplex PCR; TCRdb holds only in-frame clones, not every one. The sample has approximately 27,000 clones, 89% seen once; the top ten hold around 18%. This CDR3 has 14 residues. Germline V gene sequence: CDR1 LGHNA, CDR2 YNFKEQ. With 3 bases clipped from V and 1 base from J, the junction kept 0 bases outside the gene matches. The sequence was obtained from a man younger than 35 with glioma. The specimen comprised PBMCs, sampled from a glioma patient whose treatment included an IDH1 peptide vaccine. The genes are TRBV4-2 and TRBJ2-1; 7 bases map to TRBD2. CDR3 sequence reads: CASSQGGSYNEQFF. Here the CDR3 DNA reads TGTGCCAGCAGCCAGGGGGGGTCCTACAATGAGCAGTTCTTC.